A selection of T cell receptor beta chains follows, all from one sample in a study of identical twins. One entry per CDR3 protein results from TCRdb running MiXCR on the 5' RACE reads. The repertoire holds roughly 230,000 distinct CDR3 sequences, with approximately 8.3% as singletons. The same specimen was also included in a second study, on yellow fever vaccine responses in identical twins.

Input material: CD8+ T cells sorted from blood. Receptor source: a woman aged 18-29 years in good health. CDR3s include the opening cysteine and the closing phenylalanine or tryptophan. The D gene is left open where the match is weak. The size field is filled for only some rows; it gives once, few, many or a size class.

TRBJ2-1 TRBV29-1 TRBD2 few 14 CSVDGGRIYNEQFF TGCAGCGTTGACGGCGGGAGGATATACAATGAGCAGTTCTTC
TRBJ2-7 TRBV7-8 . . 11 CASSLAEEQYF TGTGCCAGCAGCTTAGCGGAAGAGCAGTACTTC
TRBJ2-5 TRBV29-1 . . 14 CSVNRDLDWETQYF TGCAGCGTGAACCGAGACCTAGATTGGGAGACCCAGTACTTC
TRBJ2-2 TRBV9 . few 14 CASSVVVNTGELFF TGTGCCAGCAGCGTAGTCGTCAACACCGGGGAGCTGTTTTTT
TRBJ2-4 TRBV29-1 TRBD2 many 14 CSVEERTRRNIQYF TGCAGCGTTGAAGAAAGGACTAGGAGAAACATTCAGTACTTC
TRBJ2-7 TRBV6-2/TRBV6-3 . few 17 CASSYSFRGIGFYEQYF TGTGCCAGCAGTTACAGCTTTCGGGGGATAGGATTCTACGAGCAGTACTTC
TRBJ2-5 TRBV6-5 TRBD2 many 16 CASSYLAGGPQETQYF TGTGCCAGCAGTTACTTGGCGGGGGGTCCCCAAGAGACCCAGTACTTC
TRBJ1-1 TRBV5-1 TRBD1 many 19 CASSLVGGGRGIGVTEAFF TGCGCCAGCAGCTTGGTAGGAGGCGGCAGGGGGATCGGGGTCACTGAAGCTTTCTTT
TRBJ2-7 TRBV3-1 . few 11 CASSQYREQYF TGTGCCAGCAGCCAATATCGCGAGCAGTACTTC
TRBJ1-5 TRBV10-3 . many 13 CAISESVGADQHF TGTGCCATCAGTGAGTCGGTCGGCGCTGACCAGCATTTT
TRBJ2-5 TRBV5-8 . . 17 CASSLSVRIFMQETQYF TGTGCCAGCAGCCTGAGTGTGAGGATTTTCATGCAAGAGACCCAGTACTTC
TRBJ2-1 TRBV4-1 TRBD2 few 16 CASSQDRAGGLNEQFF TGCGCCAGCAGCCAAGATCGAGCGGGGGGCCTCAATGAGCAGTTCTTC
TRBJ2-7 TRBV27 . many 14 CASSPSPRAGEQYF TGTGCCAGCAGTCCCAGTCCCCGGGCGGGGGAGCAGTACTTC
TRBJ2-7 TRBV7-8 TRBD2 many 13 CASSGTSDYEQYF TGTGCCAGCAGCGGGACTAGCGACTACGAGCAGTACTTC
TRBJ1-4 TRBV7-9 . . 13 CASNNGLNEKLFF TGTGCCAGCAACAACGGCCTGAATGAAAAACTGTTTTTT
TRBJ2-1 TRBV3-1 TRBD2 many 17 CASSQVPGGASYNEQFF TGTGCCAGCAGCCAAGTGCCCGGGGGGGCTTCTTACAATGAGCAGTTCTTC
TRBJ2-1 TRBV7-9 . few 13 CASSLIVSGEQFF TGTGCCAGCAGCTTAATCGTGTCCGGTGAGCAGTTCTTC
TRBJ2-7 TRBV18 . . 14 CASSLEIDPYEQYF TGTGCCAGCTCGCTAGAGATCGACCCCTACGAGCAGTACTTC
TRBJ2-1 TRBV14 TRBD2 . 16 CASSLASSGRAGEQFF TGTGCCAGCAGCCTCGCTTCTAGCGGGAGGGCCGGTGAGCAGTTCTTC
TRBJ2-5 TRBV28 . . 20 CASSLYLPFKRVEVWKTQYF TGTGCCAGCAGTTTATACCTCCCCTTTAAAAGGGTCGAGGTATGGAAGACCCAGTACTTC